This T cell receptor (beta chain) was recorded in a study of OX40 agonist ivuxolimab in advanced cancers. Trimming removed 6 bases at V and 3 bases at J, with 8 bases between. This CDR3 comprises 13 residues. Per the germline V gene, CDR1 is MDHEN and CDR2 is SYDVKM. In its sample, this clone was seen once. TCRdb's table, derived via immunoSEQ multiplex PCR, lists solely in-frame clones and lacks some. The sample includes approximately 75,000 clones, around 90% of them seen just once. The specimen was CD4+ or CD8+ T cells sorted from blood, collected in a trial of the OX40 agonist ivuxolimab. The chain employs TRBV28 and TRBJ1-4; tentatively, D is TRBD1 (6 bases). The sequence was obtained from an adult with an advanced solid tumor such as melanoma, head and neck, liver or kidney cancer. DNA of the CDR3: TGTGCCAGCAGACGGGGGCCTAATGAAAAACTGTTTTTT. Translation gives CASRRGPNEKLFF.